This T cell receptor beta chain was sequenced for a study of blood T cells in healthy people across ages. Primed by a sample-barcoded 5' primer and a J-beta primer mix, a second PCR proceeded for 7 to 11 cycles. MiXCR, applied by TCRdb to the 5' RACE reads, yields one record per CDR3 protein. This table has some 880,000 distinct CDR3 sequences, 35% to 40% appearing once. The length of the CDR3 is 15 residues. CDR1 is LGHNA and CDR2 is YSLEER in the germline V gene. This chain uses TRBV4-3 with TRBJ2-4; TRBD1 is a possible D gene (6 bases). The DNA end is a closer match to TRBJ2-7, so the J assignment may be wrong. Material for sequencing was blood. This receptor was identified in a man younger than 35 in good health. The CDR3 sequence is CASSQDLTGSYEQYF. In nucleotides, the CDR3 is TGCGCCAGCAGCCAAGATCTCACAGGGTCCTACGAGCAGTACTTC.